Given below is one T cell receptor beta chain in context. Antigen: not known. It was RNA transcripts that yielded the amplified TCR beta CDR3 regions. HTBI primers were used for first-round RT-PCR of the TCR CDR3. TCRdb recomputed calls from the multiplex PCR reads with MiXCR, one row per CDR3 protein. The table shows hundreds of thousands of distinct CDR3 sequences, with around 14% occurring only once. These data belong to a study of T cells in Graves' hyperthyroidism and ophthalmopathy. Across the study: Initial diagnosis, before any treatment, was when peripheral blood was collected. Whole-study results and caveats: Most clonotypes that expanded in the thyroid above 0.001 also showed up in blood.

Together with thyroid ultrasound, orbital computed tomography, serum thyroxine and TRAb, clinical symptoms were used for diagnoses. From 9 to 10 ml of fresh peripheral blood, PBMCs were isolated. The sequence came from a young woman with Graves' hyperthyroidism. The specimen was blood.

CDR3 bases: TGTGCCAGCAGTCCGCTGACAGGGGTCACCTACGAGCAGTACTTC. Protein sequence: CASSPLTGVTYEQYF. The gene calls are TRBV12-3 or TRBV12-4 and TRBJ2-7; TRBD1 matches at 8 bases. V trimming: 5 bases; J trimming: 2 bases; junction bases outside the gene matches: 8. This CDR3 spans 15 amino acids.